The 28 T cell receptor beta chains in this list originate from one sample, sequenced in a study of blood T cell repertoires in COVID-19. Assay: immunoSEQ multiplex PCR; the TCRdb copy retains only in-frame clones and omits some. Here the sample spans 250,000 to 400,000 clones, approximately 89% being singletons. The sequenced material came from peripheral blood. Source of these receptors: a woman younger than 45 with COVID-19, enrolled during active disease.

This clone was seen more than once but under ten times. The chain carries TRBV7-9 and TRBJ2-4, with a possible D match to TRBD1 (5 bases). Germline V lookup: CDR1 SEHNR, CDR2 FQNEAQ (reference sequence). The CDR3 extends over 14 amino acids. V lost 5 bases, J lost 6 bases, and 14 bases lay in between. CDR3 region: CASSDQQAGNIQYF. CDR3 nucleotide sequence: TGTGCCAGCAGCGATCAACAGGCCGGAAACATTCAGTACTTC.

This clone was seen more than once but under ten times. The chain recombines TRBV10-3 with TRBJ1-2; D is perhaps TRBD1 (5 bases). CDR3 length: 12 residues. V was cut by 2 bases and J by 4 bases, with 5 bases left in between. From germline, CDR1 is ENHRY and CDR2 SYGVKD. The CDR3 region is CAISERGYGYTF. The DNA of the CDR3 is TGTGCCATCAGTGAGAGGGGCTATGGCTACACCTTC.

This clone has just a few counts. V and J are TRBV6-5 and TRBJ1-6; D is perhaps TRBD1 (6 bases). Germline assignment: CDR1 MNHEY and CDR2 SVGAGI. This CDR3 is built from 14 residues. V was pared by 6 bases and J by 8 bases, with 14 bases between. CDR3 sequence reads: CASRKNRDDSPLHF. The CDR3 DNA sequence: TGTGCCAGCAGAAAAAACAGGGATGATTCACCCCTCCACTTT.

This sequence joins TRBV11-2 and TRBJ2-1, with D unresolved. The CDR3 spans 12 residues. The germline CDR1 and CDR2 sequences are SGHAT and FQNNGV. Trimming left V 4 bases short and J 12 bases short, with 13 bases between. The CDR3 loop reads CASSYELVGQFF. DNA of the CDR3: TGTGCCAGCAGCTACGAGCTAGTTGGGCAGTTCTTC.

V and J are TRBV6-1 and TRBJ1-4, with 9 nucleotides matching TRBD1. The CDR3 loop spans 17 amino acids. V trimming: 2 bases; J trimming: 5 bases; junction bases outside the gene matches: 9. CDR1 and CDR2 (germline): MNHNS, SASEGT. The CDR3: CASSERIDRGGNEKLFF. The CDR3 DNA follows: TGTGCCAGCAGTGAAAGAATCGACAGGGGGGGAAATGAAAAACTGTTTTTT.

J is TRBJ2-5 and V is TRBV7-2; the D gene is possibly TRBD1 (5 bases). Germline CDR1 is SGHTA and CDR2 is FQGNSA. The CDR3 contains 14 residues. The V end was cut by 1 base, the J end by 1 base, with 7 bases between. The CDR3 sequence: CASSLGGSQETQYF. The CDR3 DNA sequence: TGTGCCAGCAGCTTAGGGGGCTCCCAAGAGACCCAGTACTTC. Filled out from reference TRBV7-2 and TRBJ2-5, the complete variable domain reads GAGVSQSPSNKVTEKGKDVELRCDPISGHTALYWYRQSLGQGLEFLIYFQGNSAPDKSGLPSDRFSAERTGGSVSTLTIQRTQQEDSAVYLCASSLGGSQETQYFGPGTRLLVL.

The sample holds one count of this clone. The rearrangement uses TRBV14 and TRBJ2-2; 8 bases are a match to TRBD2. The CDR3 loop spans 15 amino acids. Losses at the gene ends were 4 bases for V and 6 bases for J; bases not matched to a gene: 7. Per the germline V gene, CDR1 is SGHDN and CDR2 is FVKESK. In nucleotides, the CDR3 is TGTGCCAGCAGCCTCTTCGGGGGGGCCGCCGGGGAGCTGTTTTTT. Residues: CASSLFGGAAGELFF.

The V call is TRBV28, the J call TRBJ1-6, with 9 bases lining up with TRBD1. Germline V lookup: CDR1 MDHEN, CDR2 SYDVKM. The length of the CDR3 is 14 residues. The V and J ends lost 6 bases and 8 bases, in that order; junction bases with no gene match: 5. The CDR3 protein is CASSQGQGYSPLHF. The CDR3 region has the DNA TGTGCCAGCAGCCAGGGACAGGGATATTCACCCCTCCACTTT.

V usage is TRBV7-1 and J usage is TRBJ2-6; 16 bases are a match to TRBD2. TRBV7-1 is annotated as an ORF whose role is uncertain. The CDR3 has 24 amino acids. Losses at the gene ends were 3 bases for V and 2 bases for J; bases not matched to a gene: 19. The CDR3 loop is CASSSPGLAGGPTELRPGANVLTF. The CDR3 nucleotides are TGTGCCAGCAGCTCCCCGGGACTAGCGGGGGGGCCTACAGAGTTAAGACCTGGGGCCAACGTCCTGACTTTC.

CDR3 DNA sequence: TGTGCCAGCAGCCAATATTCGGGGGGTGGTGAGCAGTTCTTC. It yields the protein CASSQYSGGGEQFF. V usage is TRBV3-1 (or the pseudogene TRBV3-2) and J usage is TRBJ2-1, with 7 bases that match TRBD2. V lost 2 bases, J lost 9 bases, and 7 bases stayed unmatched. This CDR3 region has 14 residues. Germline lookup yields CDR1 LGHDT and CDR2 YNNKEL (reference sequence).

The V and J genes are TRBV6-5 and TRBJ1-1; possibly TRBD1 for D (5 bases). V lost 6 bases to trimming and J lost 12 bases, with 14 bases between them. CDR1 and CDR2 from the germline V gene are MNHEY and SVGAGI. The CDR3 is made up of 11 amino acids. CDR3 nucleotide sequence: TGTGCCAGCAGCGAGACAGCAAGAACTTTCTTT. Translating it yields CASSETARTFF.

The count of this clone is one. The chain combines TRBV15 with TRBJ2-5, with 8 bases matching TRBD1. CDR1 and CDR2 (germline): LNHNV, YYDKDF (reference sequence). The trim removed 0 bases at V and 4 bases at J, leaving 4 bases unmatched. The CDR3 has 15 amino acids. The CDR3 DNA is TGTGCCACCAGCAGAGATGGAACAGGGGGAGAGACCCAGTACTTC. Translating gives CATSRDGTGGETQYF.

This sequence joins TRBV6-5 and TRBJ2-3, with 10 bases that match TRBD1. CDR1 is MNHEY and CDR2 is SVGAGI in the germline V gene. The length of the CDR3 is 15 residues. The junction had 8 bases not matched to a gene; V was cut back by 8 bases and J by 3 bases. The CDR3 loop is CASSERDRGTDTQYF. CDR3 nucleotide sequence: TGTGCCAGCTCGGAACGGGACAGGGGTACAGATACGCAGTATTTT.

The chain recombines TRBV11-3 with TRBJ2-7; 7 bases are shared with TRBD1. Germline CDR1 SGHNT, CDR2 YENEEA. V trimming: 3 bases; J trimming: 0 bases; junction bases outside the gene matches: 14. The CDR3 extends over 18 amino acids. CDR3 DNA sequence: TGTGCCAGCAGCTTCCCCAGCGCGCAGGGGGAAAGCTCCTACGAGCAGTACGTC. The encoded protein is CASSFPSAQGESSYEQYV.

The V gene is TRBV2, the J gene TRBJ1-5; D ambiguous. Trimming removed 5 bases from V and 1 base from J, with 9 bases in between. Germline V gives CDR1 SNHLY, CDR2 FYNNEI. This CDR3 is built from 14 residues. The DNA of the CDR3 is TGTGCCAGCAGTACCCGTCGGAGCAATCAGCCCCAGCATTTT. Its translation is CASSTRRSNQPQHF.

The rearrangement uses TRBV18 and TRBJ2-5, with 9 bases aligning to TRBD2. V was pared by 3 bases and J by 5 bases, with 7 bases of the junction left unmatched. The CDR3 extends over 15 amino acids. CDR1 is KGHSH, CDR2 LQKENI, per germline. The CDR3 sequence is CASSPTSGLGETQYF. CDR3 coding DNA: TGTGCCAGCTCACCCACTAGCGGGTTAGGGGAGACCCAGTACTTC.

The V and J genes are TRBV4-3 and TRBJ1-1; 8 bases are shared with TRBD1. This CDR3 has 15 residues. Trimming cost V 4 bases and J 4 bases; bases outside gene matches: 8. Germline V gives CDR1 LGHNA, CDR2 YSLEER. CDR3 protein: CASSPGQGYATEAFF. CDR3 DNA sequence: TGCGCCAGCAGCCCCGGACAGGGATATGCCACTGAAGCTTTCTTT.

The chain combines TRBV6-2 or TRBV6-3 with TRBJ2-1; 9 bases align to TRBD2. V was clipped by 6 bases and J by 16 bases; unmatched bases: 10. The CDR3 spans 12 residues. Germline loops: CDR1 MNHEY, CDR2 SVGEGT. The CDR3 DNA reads TGTGCCAGCAGCAACGGAGCGGGGGGCGAATTCTTC. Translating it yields CASSNGAGGEFF.

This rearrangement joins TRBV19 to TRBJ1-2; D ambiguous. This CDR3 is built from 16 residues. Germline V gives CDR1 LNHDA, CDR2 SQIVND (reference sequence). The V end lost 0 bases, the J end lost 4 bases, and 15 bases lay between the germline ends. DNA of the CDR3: TGTGCCAGTAGTATAGACGGGCTAGCGGAACTCTATGGCTACACCTTC. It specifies CASSIDGLAELYGYTF.

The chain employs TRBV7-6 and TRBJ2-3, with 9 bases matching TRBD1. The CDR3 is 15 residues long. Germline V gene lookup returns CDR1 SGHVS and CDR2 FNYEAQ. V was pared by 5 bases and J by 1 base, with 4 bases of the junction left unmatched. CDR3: CASSTRDRGTDTQYF. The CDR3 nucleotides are TGTGCCAGCAGCACGCGGGACAGGGGCACAGATACGCAGTATTTT. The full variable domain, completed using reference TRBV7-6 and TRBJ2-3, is GAGVSQSPRYKVTKRGQDVALRCDPISGHVSLYWYRQALGQGPEFLTYFNYEAQQDKSGLPNDRFSAERPEGSISTLTIQRTEQRDSAMYRCASSTRDRGTDTQYFGPGTRLTVL.

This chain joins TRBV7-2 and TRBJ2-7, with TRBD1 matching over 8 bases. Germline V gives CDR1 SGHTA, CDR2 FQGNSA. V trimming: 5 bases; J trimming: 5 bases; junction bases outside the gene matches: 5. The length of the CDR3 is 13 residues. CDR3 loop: CASSPRTGNEQYF. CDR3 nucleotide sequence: TGTGCCAGCAGCCCCCGGACAGGGAACGAGCAGTACTTC.

The CDR3: CASSSRRANSPLHF. The CDR3 DNA reads TGTGCCAGCAGTTCACGCAGGGCCAATTCACCCCTCCACTTT. The chain joins TRBV6-5 to TRBJ1-6; TRBD1 is a possible D gene (5 bases). Germline V lookup: CDR1 MNHEY, CDR2 SVGAGI. V was shortened by 4 bases and J by 7 bases, with 11 bases between the two germline ends. CDR3 length: 14 residues.

CDR3 coding DNA: TGTGCCAGCAGCTCTTCCGGGACAGGGAGATACGAGCAGTACGTC. Protein sequence: CASSSSGTGRYEQYV. This chain joins TRBV28 and TRBJ2-7; 9 bases are shared with TRBD1. The CDR3 has 15 amino acids. Germline assignment: CDR1 MDHEN and CDR2 SYDVKM. Trimming cost V 6 bases and J 4 bases; bases outside gene matches: 10.

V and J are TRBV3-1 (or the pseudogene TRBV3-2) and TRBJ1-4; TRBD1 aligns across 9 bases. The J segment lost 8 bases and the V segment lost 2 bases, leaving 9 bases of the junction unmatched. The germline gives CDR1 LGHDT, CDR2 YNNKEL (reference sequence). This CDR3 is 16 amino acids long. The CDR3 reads CASSQSNRGREEKLFF. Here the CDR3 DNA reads TGTGCCAGCAGCCAATCCAACAGGGGGCGAGAAGAAAAACTGTTTTTT.

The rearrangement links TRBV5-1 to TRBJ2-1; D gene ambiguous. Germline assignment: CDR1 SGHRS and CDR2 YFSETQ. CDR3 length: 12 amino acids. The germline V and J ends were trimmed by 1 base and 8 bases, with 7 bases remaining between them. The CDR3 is CASSLKADEQFF. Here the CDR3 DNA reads TGCGCCAGCAGCTTGAAGGCGGATGAGCAGTTCTTC.

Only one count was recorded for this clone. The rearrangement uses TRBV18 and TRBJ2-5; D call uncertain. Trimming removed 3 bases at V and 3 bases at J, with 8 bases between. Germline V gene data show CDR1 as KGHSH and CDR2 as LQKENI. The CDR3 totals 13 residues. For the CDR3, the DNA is TGTGCCAGCTCACCCAGCAGGAAAGAGACCCAGTACTTC. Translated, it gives CASSPSRKETQYF.

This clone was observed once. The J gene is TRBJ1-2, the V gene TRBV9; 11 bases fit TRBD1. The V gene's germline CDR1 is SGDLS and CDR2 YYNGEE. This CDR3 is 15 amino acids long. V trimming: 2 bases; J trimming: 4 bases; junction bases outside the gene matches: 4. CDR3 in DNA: TGTGCCAGCAGCGTCGGGACAGGGGGAATCTATGGCTACACCTTC. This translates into CASSVGTGGIYGYTF.

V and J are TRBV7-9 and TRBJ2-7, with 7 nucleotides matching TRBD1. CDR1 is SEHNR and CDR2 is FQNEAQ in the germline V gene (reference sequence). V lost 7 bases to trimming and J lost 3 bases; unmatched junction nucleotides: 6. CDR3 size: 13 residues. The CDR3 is CASTPTGSYEQYF. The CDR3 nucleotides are TGTGCCAGCACCCCGACAGGGAGCTACGAGCAGTACTTC.